A selection of T cell receptor beta chains follows, all from one sample in a study of blood T cells in healthy people across ages. A single record per CDR3 protein comes from TCRdb applying MiXCR to the 5' RACE reads. The sample lists 780,000 or so distinct CDR3 sequences; around three fifths were seen once. Specimen: blood. Receptors were obtained from a man aged 40-55 years in good health. CDR3s include the opening cysteine and the closing phenylalanine or tryptophan. A D gene is named only where the DNA matches it firmly. Size is stated for part of the rows, as once, few or many counts, or as a class when the clone is expanded.

V gene,J gene,clone size,CDR3 length,D gene,CDR3 protein,CDR3 DNA
TRBV29-1,TRBJ2-1,few,16,.,CSVEVRDRGSYNEQFF,TGCAGCGTTGAAGTCAGAGACAGAGGATCCTACAATGAGCAGTTCTTC
TRBV5-1,TRBJ2-5,few,14,.,CASSHRTEGETQYF,TGCGCCAGCAGCCACCGGACAGAGGGGGAGACCCAGTACTTC
TRBV7-2,TRBJ2-5,.,14,.,CASSLSVGLETQYF,TGTGCCAGCAGCTTATCTGTTGGACTGGAGACCCAGTACTTC
TRBV7-7,TRBJ2-3,few,14,.,CASSLRGFTDTQYF,TGTGCCAGCAGCTTGCGGGGATTCACAGATACGCAGTATTTT
TRBV28,TRBJ2-3,.,17,TRBD2,CAGSLFGASGRTDTQYF,TGTGCCGGCAGTTTATTCGGTGCTAGCGGGAGGACAGATACGCAGTATTTT
TRBV7-2,TRBJ2-1,.,12,.,CASSFSQGEQFF,TGTGCCAGCAGCTTCAGTCAGGGTGAGCAGTTCTTC
TRBV28,TRBJ2-7,.,10,.,CATEGGEQYF,TGTGCCACCGAGGGGGGCGAGCAGTACTTC
TRBV5-6,TRBJ2-3,.,12,.,CASSPRRDTQYF,TGTGCCAGCAGCCCCCGACGGGATACGCAGTATTTT
TRBV2,TRBJ2-7,.,12,.,CATRTDSYEQYF,TGTGCCACGAGGACGGATTCCTACGAGCAGTACTTC
TRBV7-9,TRBJ1-5,.,12,TRBD1,CASGTGYQPQHF,TGTGCCAGCGGGACAGGGTACCAGCCCCAGCATTTT
TRBV24-1,TRBJ2-6,few,17,.,CATSDRGLPSGANVLTF,TGTGCCACCAGTGACAGGGGACTCCCCTCTGGGGCCAACGTCCTGACTTTC
TRBV18,TRBJ1-2,few,18,.,CASSPSTGFDRNNYGYTF,TGTGCCAGCTCACCTTCAACGGGGTTCGACAGGAATAACTATGGCTACACCTTC
TRBV4-2,TRBJ1-4,few,14,.,CASSHPTGSEKLFF,TGTGCCAGCAGCCACCCCACAGGGTCTGAAAAACTGTTTTTT
TRBV27,TRBJ2-5,few,15,TRBD2,CASSYSGTKQETQYF,TGTGCCAGCAGTTACAGCGGGACCAAACAAGAGACCCAGTACTTC
TRBV5-6,TRBJ2-7,.,13,TRBD1,CASSLGRGLSQYF,TGTGCCAGCAGCTTAGGCAGGGGGCTATCCCAGTACTTC
TRBV6-2/TRBV6-3,TRBJ2-1,.,19,TRBD1,CASRTLRTTGGLNYNEQFF,TGTGCCAGCAGGACATTACGAACGACAGGGGGACTGAATTACAATGAGCAGTTCTTC
TRBV7-3,TRBJ2-7,.,19,TRBD1,CASSLTPQKARDRTYEQYF,TGTGCCAGCAGCTTAACACCCCAAAAGGCCCGGGACAGGACCTACGAGCAGTACTTC
TRBV2,TRBJ2-7,few,16,TRBD2,CASSDRASGRVGEQYF,TGTGCCAGCAGTGATAGGGCCAGCGGGAGGGTTGGCGAGCAGTACTTC
TRBV24-1,TRBJ2-3,.,15,.,CATSAPGKGTDTQYF,TGTGCCACCAGTGCCCCCGGGAAAGGCACAGATACGCAGTATTTT
TRBV7-9,TRBJ2-3,.,15,TRBD1,CASSLPDRGGNTQYF,TGTGCCAGCAGCTTACCCGACAGGGGTGGGAATACGCAGTATTTT
TRBV12-5,TRBJ2-7,.,12,.,CASTEGRREQYF,TGTGCTAGTACGGAGGGGAGAAGGGAGCAGTACTTC
TRBV20-1,TRBJ1-4,.,13,.,CSAALGTNEKLFF,TGCAGTGCCGCTCTGGGGACTAATGAAAAACTGTTTTTT
TRBV12-3/TRBV12-4,TRBJ2-5,.,14,.,CASSFAGSQETQYF,TGTGCCAGCAGTTTCGCGGGGTCCCAAGAGACCCAGTACTTC
TRBV6-2/TRBV6-3,TRBJ2-7,few,14,TRBD2,CASSYVAGGYEQYF,TGTGCCAGCAGTTACGTAGCGGGAGGATACGAGCAGTACTTC
TRBV9,TRBJ2-3,.,15,TRBD2,CASSIRDYPRDTQYF,TGTGCCAGCAGCATCCGGGACTACCCCAGGGATACGCAGTATTTT
TRBV4-1,TRBJ1-1,once,13,.,CASSQFLSAEAFF,TGCGCCAGCAGCCAATTCCTGTCGGCTGAAGCTTTCTTT
TRBV29-1,TRBJ2-1,.,15,TRBD1,CSVLGPRDSPNERFF,TGCAGCGTTCTTGGCCCCCGGGACAGCCCCAATGAGCGGTTCTTC
TRBV20-1,TRBJ2-3,few,14,.,CSARDISRWDTQYF,TGCAGTGCTAGAGACATTTCGAGGTGGGATACGCAGTATTTT
TRBV12-3/TRBV12-4,TRBJ1-2,.,18,TRBD1,CASSPWGHRGPINYGYTF,TGTGCCAGCAGCCCTTGGGGGCACAGGGGGCCGATTAACTATGGCTACACCTTC
TRBV18,TRBJ2-7,few,14,.,CASSIGTAPPEQYF,TGTGCCAGCTCGATCGGGACGGCCCCTCCCGAGCAGTACTTC
TRBV6-5,TRBJ2-7,.,13,.,CASSPEHVYEQYF,TGTGCCAGCAGTCCCGAACATGTCTACGAGCAGTACTTC
TRBV5-1,TRBJ1-1,.,14,.,CASSLEHMNTEAFF,TGCGCCAGCAGCTTGGAACACATGAACACTGAAGCTTTCTTT
TRBV3-1,TRBJ1-1,few,15,.,CASSQDVLRDTEAFF,TGTGCCAGCAGCCAAGATGTATTGAGGGACACTGAAGCTTTCTTT
TRBV28,TRBJ2-7,few,12,.,CASGGGGYEQYF,TGTGCCTCTGGGGGAGGTGGGTACGAGCAGTACTTC
TRBV15,TRBJ1-1,.,15,TRBD1,CATSRDSGGFAEAFF,TGTGCCACCAGCAGAGATTCAGGGGGATTCGCTGAAGCTTTCTTT
TRBV9,TRBJ2-7,few,13,.,CASSVQGVHEQYF,TGTGCCAGCAGCGTACAGGGTGTCCACGAGCAGTACTTC
TRBV7-9,TRBJ2-7,.,19,.,CASSERTGASGSFPEEQYF,TGTGCCAGCAGCGAACGGACAGGGGCTAGCGGGAGTTTCCCGGAAGAGCAGTACTTC
TRBV20-1,TRBJ2-7,.,13,TRBD1,CSAGGTGDHEQYF,TGCAGTGCTGGAGGGACAGGGGACCACGAGCAGTACTTC
TRBV25-1,TRBJ2-5,.,15,.,CASSVRHYTGETQYF,TGTGCCAGCAGTGTTCGACACTACACTGGAGAGACCCAGTACTTC
TRBV5-1,TRBJ1-1,.,13,.,CASSSGRWTEAFF,TGCGCCAGCAGCTCGGGGCGTTGGACTGAAGCTTTCTTT
TRBV7-9,TRBJ2-3,.,18,TRBD2,CASRPNVRTSGGTDTQYF,TGTGCCAGCAGGCCCAACGTTCGGACTAGCGGGGGAACAGATACGCAGTATTTT
TRBV25-1,TRBJ2-5,.,14,.,CASSRAGTQETQYF,TGTGCCAGCTCACGGGCAGGGACCCAAGAGACCCAGTACTTC